The entry that follows covers one TCR beta chain sequence. Sequencing used immunoSEQ multiplex PCR; TCRdb keeps in-frame clones, though not all of them. Among about 250,000 clones, approximately 88% were seen once, and the ten largest hold 6.3%. The data derive from a study of blood T cell repertoires in COVID-19. Study details: The United States, Italy and Spain provided the acute and convalescent COVID-19 samples. The cDNA or gDNA used as material had been derived from T cells, B-cell-depleted T cells, or PBMCs.

Seattle patient enrollment occurred during active infection, with longitudinal follow-up thereafter. Trimming pared 9 bases from V and 5 bases from J, leaving 13 bases between. The germline V gene has CDR1 MNHNY and CDR2 SVGAGI (reference sequence). The CDR3 is made up of 12 amino acids. The sequencing input was peripheral blood. The V call is TRBV6-6, the J call TRBJ1-2; possibly TRBD1 for D (6 bases). This sequence originates from a woman under 40 with COVID-19, enrolled during active disease. The CDR3: CASQGGGYGYTF. DNA for the CDR3: TGTGCCAGTCAGGGAGGGGGGTATGGCTACACCTTC.